The 8 T cell receptor beta chains in this list originate from one sample, sequenced in a study of blood T cell repertoires in COVID-19. The table came from immunoSEQ multiplex PCR; TCRdb's copy has only in-frame clones and leaves some out. This sample has some 320,000 clones, with roughly 85% found just once. Source material: peripheral blood. The receptor source for this set is a human donor in a cohort sampled during active COVID-19.

CDR3 loop: CASSSRDRSNYMNTEAFF. The CDR3 coding sequence is TGTGCCAGCAGCTCCCGGGACAGAAGCAACTATATGAACACTGAAGCTTTCTTT. This chain joins TRBV11-3 and TRBJ1-1, with TRBD1 matching over 7 bases. This CDR3 is built from 18 residues. Per the germline V gene, CDR1 is SGHNT and CDR2 is YENEEA. With 4 bases clipped from V and 0 bases from J, the junction kept 14 bases outside the gene matches. The full variable domain, with the rest looked up from reference TRBV11-3 and TRBJ1-1, is EAGVVQSPRYKIIEKKQPVAFWCNPISGHNTLYWYLQNLGQGPELLIRYENEEAVDDSQLPKDRFSAERLKGVDSTLKIQPAELGDSAVYLCASSSRDRSNYMNTEAFFGQGTRLTVV.

V and J are TRBV5-1 and TRBJ2-3; 11 bases line up with TRBD2. V trimming: 4 bases; J trimming: 4 bases; junction bases outside the gene matches: 8. The germline V gene encodes CDR1 SGHRS and CDR2 YFSETQ. The CDR3 contains 16 residues. CDR3 DNA: TGCGCCAGCAGCCAAACCACTAGCGGGGGATCAGATACGCAGTATTTT. This translates into CASSQTTSGGSDTQYF.

The chain joins TRBV2 to TRBJ1-5; perhaps TRBD1 as D (5 bases). There are 15 residues in the CDR3. Trimming shortened V by 5 bases and J by 4 bases, and 15 bases separated the two germline ends. Germline loops: CDR1 SNHLY, CDR2 FYNNEI. The chain's CDR3 is CASSRDGGPNQPQHF. CDR3 sequence (DNA): TGTGCCAGCAGTAGAGACGGGGGTCCAAATCAGCCCCAGCATTTT.

The chain is built from TRBV19 and TRBJ1-5, with D unclear. Germline CDR1 is LNHDA and CDR2 is SQIVND (reference sequence). V was trimmed by 3 bases and J by 7 bases, leaving 10 bases between them. The CDR3 spans 13 residues. The CDR3: CASSMEILQPQHF. CDR3 DNA sequence: TGTGCCAGTAGTATGGAGATTCTCCAGCCCCAGCATTTT.

The CDR3 spells CASTLYGEINSPLHF. The CDR3 DNA reads as TGCGCCAGCACTCTTTACGGGGAGATTAATTCACCCCTCCACTTT. J is TRBJ1-6 and V is TRBV5-1, with no clear D. CDR1 is SGHRS and CDR2 is YFSETQ in the germline V gene. V was shortened by 6 bases and J by 6 bases, with 16 bases between the two germline ends. CDR3 size: 15 residues.

The chain is built from TRBV5-4 and TRBJ2-5; 9 bases agree with TRBD1. CDR1 and CDR2 from the germline V gene are SGHNT and YYREEE (reference sequence). V gave up 4 bases and J gave up 3 bases; unmatched junction bases: 4. The CDR3 spans 14 residues. The CDR3 region is CASSPQGAEETQYF. DNA for the CDR3: TGTGCCAGCAGCCCACAGGGGGCAGAAGAGACCCAGTACTTC.

The chain combines TRBV19 with TRBJ2-1; TRBD1 matches 7 bases. The V segment lost 3 bases and the J segment 6 bases; nucleotides outside the gene matches: 2. Germline CDR1 is LNHDA and CDR2 is SQIVND (reference sequence). The CDR3 covers 13 residues. This chain's CDR3 is CASSMDRSNEQFF. The CDR3 region has the DNA TGTGCCAGTAGTATGGACAGGAGCAATGAGCAGTTCTTC.

The chain is built from TRBV29-1 and TRBJ1-1; TRBD1 might be the D (5 bases). The CDR3 runs 12 residues. V lost 7 bases and J lost 10, with 19 bases in between. Germline loops: CDR1 SQVTM, CDR2 ANQGSEA. In DNA, the CDR3 is TGCAGCGCCCAGGGCCTCGCAAATGGAGCTTTCTTT. It specifies CSAQGLANGAFF.